This T cell receptor beta chain was sequenced in a study of shared clonotypes between healthy human individuals. As for the study in general: The donor group consisted of a couple of women and a few men, aged 18 to 49. Each donor contributed plates that comprised three CD4 naive, three CD4 memory, two CD8 naive and one CD8 memory. Study findings and constraints: Shared across a handful of donors were roughly 5% of the naive CD4 clonotypes. Clonotype sharing levels among donors were expected to vary with sequencing depth.

This clone has a single count. No antigen is known for it. J was trimmed by 7 bases and V by 6 bases; bases with no gene match: 3. Germline CDR1 reads MNHNS; CDR2 reads SASEGT. The CDR3 length is 13 residues. The protocol was immunoSEQ multiplex PCR, while the TCRdb copy is restricted to in-frame clones and leaves out a portion. The sample lists around 2.5 million clones, more than 85% occurring once. The sample consisted of naive CD4+ T cells from PBMCs. Regarding subset: CD45RA+ positively selected. The source is a man in his late teens or twenties in good health. Some clones in this sample may be carry-over from other donors' samples. The rearrangement links TRBV6-1 to TRBJ1-6; 7 bases match TRBD1. Here the CDR3 reads CASRWDSNSPLHF. The CDR3, as DNA: TGTGCCAGCAGATGGGACAGCAATTCACCCCTCCACTTT.